The TCR beta chain under discussion was sequenced for a study of technical replicates of blood from several donors (TCRdb year 2017). V trim: 0 bases; J trim: 2 bases; unmatched bases: 3. Per the germline V gene (reference sequence), GTSNPN is the CDR1 and SVGIG is the CDR2. Its CDR3 holds 16 amino acids, cysteine through phenylalanine. This entry keeps only the CDR3 DNA: 48 bases, framed from base 1. Libraries came from the immunoSEQ multiplex PCR assay. TCRdb provides this immuneACCESS table in a form limited to in-frame rearrangements. Some clones are lacking; in checked studies, under half of them reflect an unresolved V gene, and why the rest are absent is not known. The sample table shows about 71,000 clones, and 88% are seen once. Approximately 4.4% of the sample is held by the ten biggest clonotypes. As regards this clone: The target of this receptor is not known. Within one base of it there is no much larger clone, and no base qualities were kept.

The sequencing input was PBMCs. Rearrangement joined TRBV30 to TRBJ2-5, with TRBD2 matching 13 junction bases. The source is a human donor in good health. Some clones in this sample may be carry-over from other donors' samples. The CDR3 region has the sequence CAWSVLAGGSQETQYF. The DNA sequence is TGTGCCTGGAGTGTACTAGCGGGAGGGTCGCAAGAGACCCAGTACTTC.